What follows is one TCR beta chain and its context. Its cognate antigen is unknown. Amplified TCR beta CDR3 regions derived from RNA transcripts. HTBI primers were used for first-round RT-PCR of the TCR CDR3. Each CDR3 protein gets one entry after TCRdb re-called the multiplex PCR reads with MiXCR. The table includes 450,000 to 700,000 distinct CDR3 sequences, about half detected once. From germline, CDR1 is SGHDT and CDR2 YYEEEE. The V and J ends lost 2 bases and 7 bases respectively, with 10 bases between them. CDR3 length equals 12 residues. The data stem from a study of T cells in Graves' hyperthyroidism and ophthalmopathy. Whole-study results and caveats: Clonotypes that were expanded in thyroid above 0.001 mostly appeared in blood too. Stable hyperthyroidism was told apart from ophthalmopathy by a model built on 13 V-J features.

The receptor comes from a woman between 18 and 29 years old with Graves' hyperthyroidism. The chain combines TRBV5-6 with TRBJ2-7; D unclear. The sample consisted of peripheral blood or thyroid tissue (not recorded which). CDR3: CASSFTFEEQYF. The CDR3 nucleotides are TGTGCCAGCAGCTTTACGTTCGAGGAGCAGTACTTC.